This T cell receptor (beta chain) originates from a study of T cells in Graves' hyperthyroidism and ophthalmopathy. This clonotype was seen ten or more times. This CDR3 has 14 amino acids. Germline lookup yields CDR1 ENHRY and CDR2 SYGVKD. J was trimmed by 5 bases and V by 8 bases; bases with no gene match: 5. RNA transcripts provided the source from which TCR beta CDR3 regions were amplified. The TCR CDR3 was amplified in a first-round RT-PCR using the HTBI primer set. TCRdb used MiXCR to reprocess the multiplex PCR reads, holding one entry per CDR3 protein. The sample lists about 520,000 distinct CDR3 sequences, around a quarter seen once, with 11% in the top ten.

The clonotype originates from a woman in her 30s with Graves' ophthalmopathy. Source material: blood. This chain connects TRBV10-3 to TRBJ2-7; 14 bases match TRBD2. The CDR3 coding sequence is TGTGCCATCCTCGGGACTAGCGGGGGTGACGAGCAGTACTTC. Translating gives CAILGTSGGDEQYF.